This T cell receptor beta chain was retrieved from a study of Ad26.COV2.S vaccination and SARS-CoV-2 variants. At the level of the study: Donor got 5x10^10 or 1x10^11 viral particles of Ad26.COV2.S. General study findings and limits: It is possible that the TCR breadth and depth analyses underestimated the total T cell responses.

Some clones are missing from TCRdb's copy, which holds only in-frame ones; the method was immunoSEQ multiplex PCR. Counted here are 350,000 to 500,000 clones, less than 95% occurring once; the ten biggest clones make up roughly 4.3%. Turning to this clone: Its antigen remains unknown.

The treatment is: over 15 received Ad26.COV2.S at low or high dose, single or two shots; 5 received placebo; per-sample allocation not given. Sampling occurred on day 63 after the first vaccine or placebo injection. At a Boston site, the person donating was an adult of 18-55 years. Deletions cut 5 bases from V and 7 bases from J, with 20 bases between. This CDR3 is built from 15 residues. The V gene's germline CDR1 is MNHEY and CDR2 SMNVEV (reference sequence). This clonotype was obtained from a person between 18 and 65 years old who received the Ad26.COV2.S COVID-19 vaccine or a placebo. The input for sequencing was peripheral blood, taken in a trial of Ad26.COV2.S vaccine versus placebo. The J gene is TRBJ1-1, the V gene TRBV27; weak D call: TRBD1 (5 bases). CDR3 residues: CASSEYPIPGLEAFF. CDR3 in DNA: TGTGCCAGCAGTGAATACCCTATTCCGGGGCTTGAAGCTTTCTTT.